This is a list of T cell receptor beta chains from one sample in a study of T cells in Graves' hyperthyroidism and ophthalmopathy. One entry per CDR3 protein, called by TCRdb with MiXCR from the multiplex PCR reads. The profile shows 640,000 or so distinct CDR3 sequences, more than 13% of them singletons. The specimen sequenced was blood. The receptor set was obtained from a woman younger than 35 with Graves' ophthalmopathy. The CDR3 runs from the conserved cysteine through the conserved F or W. The D gene is left open where the match is weak. A row's size may be missing; if present it is once, few, many or a size class.

many	14	-	TRBV4-2	TRBJ1-4	CASSQESGGEKLFF	TGTGCCAGCAGCCAAGAGTCAGGCGGCGAAAAACTGTTTTTT
many	16	TRBD1	TRBV20-1	TRBJ2-1	CSAQSLGGQGDNEQFF	TGCAGTGCTCAATCTCTCGGAGGACAGGGCGACAATGAGCAGTTCTTC
many	14	-	TRBV29-1	TRBJ2-1	CSAEWAGRNGEQFF	TGCAGCGCCGAGTGGGCAGGCCGTAACGGTGAGCAGTTCTTC
many	14	-	TRBV7-6	TRBJ2-7	CASSLEVNAYEQYF	TGTGCCAGCAGCTTAGAGGTTAACGCCTACGAGCAGTACTTC
-	18	-	TRBV25-1	TRBJ2-7	CASSPPRSPGGPPYEQYF	TGTGCCAGCTCACCACCGAGATCCCCGGGGGGCCCCCCCTACGAGCAGTACTTC
many	14	-	TRBV2	TRBJ2-6	CASNRNSGANVLTF	TGTGCCAGCAATCGGAACTCTGGGGCCAACGTCCTGACTTTC
many	16	-	TRBV30	TRBJ2-3	CAWSLGAGRSVDTQYF	TGTGCCTGGAGCCTAGGGGCGGGAAGGTCGGTCGATACGCAGTATTTT
many	14	TRBD2	TRBV7-3	TRBJ2-3	CASSSGLAGDTQYF	TGTGCCAGCAGCTCCGGACTAGCGGGAGATACGCAGTATTTT
many	14	TRBD2	TRBV20-1	TRBJ2-1	CSAREWTSGDEQFF	TGCAGTGCTAGAGAATGGACTAGCGGGGATGAGCAGTTCTTC
-	17	TRBD2	TRBV5-1	TRBJ2-1	CASSSEKLAGRLNEQFF	TGCGCCAGCAGCTCCGAAAAACTAGCGGGGAGGCTAAATGAGCAGTTCTTC
many	17	TRBD2	TRBV3-1	TRBJ2-1	CASSQDFWTGGYNEQFF	TGTGCCAGCAGCCAAGATTTCTGGACGGGAGGATACAATGAGCAGTTCTTC
many	14	-	TRBV29-1	TRBJ2-1	CSSRAGSRYNEQFF	TGCAGTTCCCGTGCCGGGTCCAGGTACAATGAGCAGTTCTTC
few	16	TRBD1	TRBV19	TRBJ2-2	CASTTLGQGNTGELFF	TGTGCCAGTACCACTCTGGGACAGGGCAACACCGGGGAGCTGTTTTTT
-	18	TRBD2	TRBV5-4	TRBJ2-1	CATTHTAGGPRLWDEQFF	TGTGCCACCACGCATACAGCGGGAGGGCCGCGGTTGTGGGATGAGCAGTTCTTC
many	16	-	TRBV7-8	TRBJ1-5	CASSLEGDRSNQPQHF	TGTGCCAGCAGCTTAGAGGGAGACAGAAGCAATCAGCCCCAGCATTTT
few	19	TRBD2	TRBV24-1	TRBJ2-2	CATSDLIQPGLGRTGELFF	TGTGCCACCAGTGATTTGATTCAACCGGGACTAGGACGGACCGGGGAGCTGTTTTTT
-	14	-	TRBV6-2/TRBV6-3	TRBJ1-2	CASSYRGRRGGYTF	TGTGCCAGCAGTTACCGTGGACGCCGGGGAGGCTACACCTTC
-	13	TRBD1	TRBV12-3/TRBV12-4	TRBJ2-4	CASSLADRNIQYF	TGTGCCAGCAGTTTAGCGGACAGGAACATTCAGTACTTC
many	14	TRBD1	TRBV12-3/TRBV12-4	TRBJ1-5	CASTPGQGRQPQHF	TGTGCCAGCACCCCGGGACAGGGTCGTCAGCCCCAGCATTTT
many	13	-	TRBV14	TRBJ2-3	CASSQEEGNTQYF	TGTGCCAGCAGCCAAGAGGAGGGAAATACGCAGTATTTT
few	17	TRBD1	TRBV19	TRBJ1-6	CASSTHRGEESNSPLHF	TGTGCCAGTAGTACCCACAGGGGCGAAGAATCTAATTCACCCCTCCACTTT
many	14	-	TRBV2	TRBJ2-3	CASSEPTRSDTQYF	TGTGCCAGCAGTGAACCCACACGGTCAGATACGCAGTATTTT
-	14	-	TRBV19	TRBJ2-4	CATRPEGSKNIQYF	TGTGCCACCCGCCCGGAGGGGTCCAAAAACATTCAGTACTTC
many	13	-	TRBV20-1	TRBJ2-1	CSATVRLNNEQFF	TGCAGTGCTACCGTCCGACTAAACAATGAGCAGTTCTTC
many	14	TRBD2	TRBV29-1	TRBJ2-1	CSVERGRGYNEQFF	TGCAGCGTTGAACGCGGGAGAGGGTACAATGAGCAGTTCTTC
many	17	-	TRBV3-1	TRBJ2-1	CASSQEVHRSSYNEQFF	TGTGCCAGCAGCCAAGAAGTTCACAGGAGCTCCTACAATGAGCAGTTCTTC
many	11	-	TRBV30	TRBJ1-4	CAWNRNEKLFF	TGTGCCTGGAATCGTAATGAAAAACTGTTTTTT
-	13	-	TRBV10-3	TRBJ2-2	CAIRDYNTGELFF	TGTGCCATCAGGGACTACAACACCGGGGAGCTGTTTTTT
many	16	-	TRBV9	TRBJ1-4	CASSVALATTEEKLFF	TGTGCCAGCAGCGTAGCATTGGCTACGACGGAGGAAAAACTGTTTTTT
-	15	TRBD2	TRBV7-6	TRBJ2-1	CASSLSGIPSDEQFF	TGTGCCAGCAGCTTGAGCGGGATCCCTTCCGATGAGCAGTTCTTC
-	15	-	TRBV6-5	TRBJ2-2	CASSSSEANTGELFF	TGTGCCAGCAGCTCCTCCGAGGCGAACACCGGGGAGCTGTTTTTT
many	15	TRBD2	TRBV12-3/TRBV12-4	TRBJ2-3	CASSSSAGLILEQYF	TGTGCCAGCAGTTCCTCAGCGGGACTTATCTTGGAGCAGTATTTT
-	16	TRBD2	TRBV12-3/TRBV12-4	TRBJ2-2	CASSWGSGRITGELFF	TGTGCCAGCAGCTGGGGTAGCGGGAGGATCACCGGGGAGCTGTTTTTT
-	12	-	TRBV28	TRBJ1-2	CHAGPFLHYYTF	TGTCACGCTGGGCCCTTCCTTCACTATTACACCTTC
many	13	-	TRBV3-1	TRBJ1-5	CASSYVGDQPQHF	TGTGCCAGCAGCTACGTAGGGGATCAGCCCCAGCATTTT
many	12	-	TRBV2	TRBJ2-7	CASSEGGTEQYF	TGTGCCAGCAGTGAAGGGGGCACCGAGCAGTACTTC
-	13	TRBD1	TRBV28	TRBJ2-1	CASSLRFGQVAVF	TGTGCCAGCAGTTTACGCTTTGGACAGGTTGCGGTCTTC
many	16	-	TRBV30	TRBJ2-4	CAWSIHVQGSKNIQYF	TGTGCCTGGAGTATTCACGTTCAGGGGTCCAAAAACATTCAGTACTTC
many	14	-	TRBV12-3/TRBV12-4	TRBJ1-2	CASSPRRVNYGYTF	TGTGCCAGCAGTCCCCGGAGGGTTAACTATGGCTACACCTTC
many	15	TRBD1	TRBV2	TRBJ1-2	CASSELGQGNYGYTF	TGTGCCAGCAGTGAATTGGGACAGGGAAACTATGGCTACACCTTC
many	14	TRBD2	TRBV7-9	TRBJ2-1	CASSLGTSGREQFF	TGTGCCAGCAGCTTAGGGACTAGCGGGAGGGAGCAGTTCTTC
many	13	-	TRBV30	TRBJ2-2	CACPRRNTGELFF	TGTGCCTGCCCCCGGAGGAACACCGGGGAGCTGTTTTTT
many	13	-	TRBV27	TRBJ2-7	CASSLDISYEQYF	TGTGCCAGCAGTTTAGACATCTCCTACGAGCAGTACTTC
-	11	-	TRBV5-8	TRBJ2-2	CASPPLGELFF	TGTGCCAGCCCACCCCTCGGGGAGCTGTTTTTT
many	12	-	TRBV3-1	TRBJ2-3	CASSLGLGAQYF	TGTGCCAGCAGCCTGGGACTGGGGGCGCAGTATTTT
many	13	-	TRBV7-3	TRBJ2-5	CASSFGRGETQYF	TGTGCCAGCAGCTTTGGCAGGGGTGAGACCCAGTACTTC
many	14	TRBD1	TRBV11-1	TRBJ1-1	CASRSGTGLREAFF	TGTGCCAGCAGGTCCGGGACAGGGCTACGTGAAGCTTTCTTT
many	16	-	TRBV12-3/TRBV12-4	TRBJ1-2	CASSPPATTAFYGYTF	TGTGCCAGCAGTCCTCCCGCAACGACAGCGTTCTATGGCTACACCTTC